Listed below are T cell receptor beta chains from one sample, sequenced in a study of CD8+CD57+ T cells in acquired aplastic anemia. TCRdb re-analysed the reads in MiXCR, keeping a single row per CDR3 protein. Here the sample spans over 150,000 distinct CDR3 sequences, 47% being singletons. The sample consisted of sorted CD4+, CD8+, or CD8+CD57+ T cells (not recorded which) from PBMCs. These receptor sequences come from a human donor with aplastic anemia. Each CDR3 is given with its conserved first and last residue. The order of the fields is CDR3 DNA, CDR3 protein, D gene, V gene, J gene, clone size. A D gene is named only where the DNA matches it firmly. Size tells how often a clone was seen (once, few, many) or the class of an expanded clone, and some rows leave it out.

CDR3nt: TGCGCCAGCAGCTTGAGCGGACTCCGCTCCTACGAGCAGTACTTC
CDR3aa: CASSLSGLRSYEQYF
d_gene: -
v_gene: TRBV5-1
j_gene: TRBJ2-7
abundance: few

CDR3nt: TGTGCCAGCAGCCCCCGGGACTTTAACTATGGCTACACCTTC
CDR3aa: CASSPRDFNYGYTF
d_gene: -
v_gene: TRBV7-2
j_gene: TRBJ1-2
abundance: many

CDR3nt: TGTGCCAGCAGGCCGGGACTAGCGGGGACCGGGGAGCTGTTTTTT
CDR3aa: CASRPGLAGTGELFF
d_gene: TRBD2
v_gene: TRBV2
j_gene: TRBJ2-2
abundance: -

CDR3nt: TGTGCCAGCAGCTCCCGCTACAGCTACGAGCAGTACTTC
CDR3aa: CASSSRYSYEQYF
d_gene: -
v_gene: TRBV7-2
j_gene: TRBJ2-7
abundance: few

CDR3nt: TGTGCCAGCAGCTTAGGCCTAGCGGGGGCCGGGGAGCTGTTTTTT
CDR3aa: CASSLGLAGAGELFF
d_gene: TRBD2
v_gene: TRBV7-3
j_gene: TRBJ2-2
abundance: -

CDR3nt: TGTGCCAGCAGTGTCCCCTTCAGGACAGGTGGCACAGATACGCAGTATTTT
CDR3aa: CASSVPFRTGGTDTQYF
d_gene: TRBD1
v_gene: TRBV6-1
j_gene: TRBJ2-3
abundance: few

CDR3nt: TGTGCCAGCAGACCCACCAATTCTAACTATGGCTACACCTTC
CDR3aa: CASRPTNSNYGYTF
d_gene: -
v_gene: TRBV3-1
j_gene: TRBJ1-2
abundance: -

CDR3nt: TGTGCCAGCAGCCTGGGACAGGGGAACTATGGCTACACCTTC
CDR3aa: CASSLGQGNYGYTF
d_gene: TRBD1
v_gene: TRBV11-3
j_gene: TRBJ1-2
abundance: many

CDR3nt: TGTGCCAGCATCCCGAACACCGGGGAGCTGTTTTTT
CDR3aa: CASIPNTGELFF
d_gene: -
v_gene: TRBV2
j_gene: TRBJ2-2
abundance: -

CDR3nt: TGTGCCAGCAGACACTACGGACAGGGCGCTCCTTACGAGCAGTACTTC
CDR3aa: CASRHYGQGAPYEQYF
d_gene: TRBD1
v_gene: TRBV27
j_gene: TRBJ2-7
abundance: many

CDR3nt: TGTGCCAGCAGCCAAGTAGGAAATGAGCAGTTCTTC
CDR3aa: CASSQVGNEQFF
d_gene: -
v_gene: TRBV7-9
j_gene: TRBJ2-1
abundance: -

CDR3nt: TGTGCCAGCGAGAGCTCTGGAAACACCATATATTTT
CDR3aa: CASESSGNTIYF
d_gene: -
v_gene: TRBV28
j_gene: TRBJ1-3
abundance: few